What follows are 2 T cell receptor beta chains derived from one specimen sequenced in a study of blood T cell repertoires in COVID-19. The repertoire was sequenced with immunoSEQ multiplex PCR; TCRdb's copy has only in-frame clones and lacks some. This sample carries roughly 480,000 clones, roughly nine tenths of them seen once, and the ten largest clones take 0.75% to 0.9%. Sequencing was performed on peripheral blood. These receptors all stem from a man younger than 35 with COVID-19, enrolled during active disease.

In this sample, this clone turned up once. The chain joins TRBV11-3 to TRBJ2-7; 11 nucleotides agree with TRBD2. The V gene end was trimmed by 1 base and the J gene end by 0 bases; junction bases not matched to a gene: 8. The germline V gene encodes CDR1 SGHNT and CDR2 YENEEA. The CDR3 has 18 residues. CDR3 DNA sequence: TGTGCCAGCAGCTTAGTCCTCACTAGCGGGAGCATCTCCTACGAGCAGTACTTC. Its protein is CASSLVLTSGSISYEQYF.

The chain recombines TRBV6-5 with TRBJ1-4; the D is unclear. The CDR3 consists of 13 residues. Germline V CDR1 and CDR2: MNHEY, SVGAGI. Trimming left V 2 bases short and J 8 bases short, with 9 bases between. This CDR3 reads CASSYRRGEKLFF. Written as DNA, the CDR3 is TGTGCCAGCAGTTACCGGAGAGGCGAAAAACTGTTTTTT.